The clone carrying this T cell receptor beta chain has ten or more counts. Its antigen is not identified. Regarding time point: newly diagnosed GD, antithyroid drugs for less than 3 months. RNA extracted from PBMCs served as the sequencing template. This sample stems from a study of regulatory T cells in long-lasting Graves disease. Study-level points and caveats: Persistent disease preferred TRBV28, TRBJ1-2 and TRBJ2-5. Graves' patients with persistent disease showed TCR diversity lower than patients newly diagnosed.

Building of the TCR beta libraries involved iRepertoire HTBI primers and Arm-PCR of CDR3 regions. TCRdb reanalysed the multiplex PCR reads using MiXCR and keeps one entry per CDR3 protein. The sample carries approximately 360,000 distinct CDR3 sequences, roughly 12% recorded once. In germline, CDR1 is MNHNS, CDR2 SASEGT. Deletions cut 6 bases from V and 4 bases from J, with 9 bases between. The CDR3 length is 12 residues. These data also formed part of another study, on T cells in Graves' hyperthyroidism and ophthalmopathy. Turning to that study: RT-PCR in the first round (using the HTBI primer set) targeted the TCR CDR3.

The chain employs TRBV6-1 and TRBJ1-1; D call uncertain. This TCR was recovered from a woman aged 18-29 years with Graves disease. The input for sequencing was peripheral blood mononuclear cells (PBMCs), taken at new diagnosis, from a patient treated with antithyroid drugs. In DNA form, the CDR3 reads TGTGCCAGCAGAAGGACGGGCACTGAAGCTTTCTTT. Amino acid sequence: CASRRTGTEAFF.